This TCR beta chain was observed in a study of read filtering for tumor transcriptome and immune sequencing. This clonotype appeared many times. From roughly 390 ng of RNA, a library with molecular barcoded alpha/delta and beta/gamma adaptors was made. TCRdb processed the reads anew with MiXCR; each CDR3 protein has one entry. The sample carries some 50,000 distinct CDR3 sequences, roughly 20% recorded once. Germline V gene sequence: CDR1 MGHRA, CDR2 YSYEKL. V dropped 4 bases and J dropped 6; count of bases not matched to a gene: 9. The CDR3 length is 17 residues. Input material: a population of CD138-negative cells sorted from bone marrow. The chain uses TRBV4-1 and TRBJ2-2, with 12 bases fitting TRBD1. This clonotype was sampled from a donor aged 40 or older with multiple myeloma. Written as DNA, the CDR3 is TGCGCCAGCAGCCTAATCTGGGACAGGGGGCGCCCCGGGGAGCTGTTTTTT. Protein sequence: CASSLIWDRGRPGELFF.